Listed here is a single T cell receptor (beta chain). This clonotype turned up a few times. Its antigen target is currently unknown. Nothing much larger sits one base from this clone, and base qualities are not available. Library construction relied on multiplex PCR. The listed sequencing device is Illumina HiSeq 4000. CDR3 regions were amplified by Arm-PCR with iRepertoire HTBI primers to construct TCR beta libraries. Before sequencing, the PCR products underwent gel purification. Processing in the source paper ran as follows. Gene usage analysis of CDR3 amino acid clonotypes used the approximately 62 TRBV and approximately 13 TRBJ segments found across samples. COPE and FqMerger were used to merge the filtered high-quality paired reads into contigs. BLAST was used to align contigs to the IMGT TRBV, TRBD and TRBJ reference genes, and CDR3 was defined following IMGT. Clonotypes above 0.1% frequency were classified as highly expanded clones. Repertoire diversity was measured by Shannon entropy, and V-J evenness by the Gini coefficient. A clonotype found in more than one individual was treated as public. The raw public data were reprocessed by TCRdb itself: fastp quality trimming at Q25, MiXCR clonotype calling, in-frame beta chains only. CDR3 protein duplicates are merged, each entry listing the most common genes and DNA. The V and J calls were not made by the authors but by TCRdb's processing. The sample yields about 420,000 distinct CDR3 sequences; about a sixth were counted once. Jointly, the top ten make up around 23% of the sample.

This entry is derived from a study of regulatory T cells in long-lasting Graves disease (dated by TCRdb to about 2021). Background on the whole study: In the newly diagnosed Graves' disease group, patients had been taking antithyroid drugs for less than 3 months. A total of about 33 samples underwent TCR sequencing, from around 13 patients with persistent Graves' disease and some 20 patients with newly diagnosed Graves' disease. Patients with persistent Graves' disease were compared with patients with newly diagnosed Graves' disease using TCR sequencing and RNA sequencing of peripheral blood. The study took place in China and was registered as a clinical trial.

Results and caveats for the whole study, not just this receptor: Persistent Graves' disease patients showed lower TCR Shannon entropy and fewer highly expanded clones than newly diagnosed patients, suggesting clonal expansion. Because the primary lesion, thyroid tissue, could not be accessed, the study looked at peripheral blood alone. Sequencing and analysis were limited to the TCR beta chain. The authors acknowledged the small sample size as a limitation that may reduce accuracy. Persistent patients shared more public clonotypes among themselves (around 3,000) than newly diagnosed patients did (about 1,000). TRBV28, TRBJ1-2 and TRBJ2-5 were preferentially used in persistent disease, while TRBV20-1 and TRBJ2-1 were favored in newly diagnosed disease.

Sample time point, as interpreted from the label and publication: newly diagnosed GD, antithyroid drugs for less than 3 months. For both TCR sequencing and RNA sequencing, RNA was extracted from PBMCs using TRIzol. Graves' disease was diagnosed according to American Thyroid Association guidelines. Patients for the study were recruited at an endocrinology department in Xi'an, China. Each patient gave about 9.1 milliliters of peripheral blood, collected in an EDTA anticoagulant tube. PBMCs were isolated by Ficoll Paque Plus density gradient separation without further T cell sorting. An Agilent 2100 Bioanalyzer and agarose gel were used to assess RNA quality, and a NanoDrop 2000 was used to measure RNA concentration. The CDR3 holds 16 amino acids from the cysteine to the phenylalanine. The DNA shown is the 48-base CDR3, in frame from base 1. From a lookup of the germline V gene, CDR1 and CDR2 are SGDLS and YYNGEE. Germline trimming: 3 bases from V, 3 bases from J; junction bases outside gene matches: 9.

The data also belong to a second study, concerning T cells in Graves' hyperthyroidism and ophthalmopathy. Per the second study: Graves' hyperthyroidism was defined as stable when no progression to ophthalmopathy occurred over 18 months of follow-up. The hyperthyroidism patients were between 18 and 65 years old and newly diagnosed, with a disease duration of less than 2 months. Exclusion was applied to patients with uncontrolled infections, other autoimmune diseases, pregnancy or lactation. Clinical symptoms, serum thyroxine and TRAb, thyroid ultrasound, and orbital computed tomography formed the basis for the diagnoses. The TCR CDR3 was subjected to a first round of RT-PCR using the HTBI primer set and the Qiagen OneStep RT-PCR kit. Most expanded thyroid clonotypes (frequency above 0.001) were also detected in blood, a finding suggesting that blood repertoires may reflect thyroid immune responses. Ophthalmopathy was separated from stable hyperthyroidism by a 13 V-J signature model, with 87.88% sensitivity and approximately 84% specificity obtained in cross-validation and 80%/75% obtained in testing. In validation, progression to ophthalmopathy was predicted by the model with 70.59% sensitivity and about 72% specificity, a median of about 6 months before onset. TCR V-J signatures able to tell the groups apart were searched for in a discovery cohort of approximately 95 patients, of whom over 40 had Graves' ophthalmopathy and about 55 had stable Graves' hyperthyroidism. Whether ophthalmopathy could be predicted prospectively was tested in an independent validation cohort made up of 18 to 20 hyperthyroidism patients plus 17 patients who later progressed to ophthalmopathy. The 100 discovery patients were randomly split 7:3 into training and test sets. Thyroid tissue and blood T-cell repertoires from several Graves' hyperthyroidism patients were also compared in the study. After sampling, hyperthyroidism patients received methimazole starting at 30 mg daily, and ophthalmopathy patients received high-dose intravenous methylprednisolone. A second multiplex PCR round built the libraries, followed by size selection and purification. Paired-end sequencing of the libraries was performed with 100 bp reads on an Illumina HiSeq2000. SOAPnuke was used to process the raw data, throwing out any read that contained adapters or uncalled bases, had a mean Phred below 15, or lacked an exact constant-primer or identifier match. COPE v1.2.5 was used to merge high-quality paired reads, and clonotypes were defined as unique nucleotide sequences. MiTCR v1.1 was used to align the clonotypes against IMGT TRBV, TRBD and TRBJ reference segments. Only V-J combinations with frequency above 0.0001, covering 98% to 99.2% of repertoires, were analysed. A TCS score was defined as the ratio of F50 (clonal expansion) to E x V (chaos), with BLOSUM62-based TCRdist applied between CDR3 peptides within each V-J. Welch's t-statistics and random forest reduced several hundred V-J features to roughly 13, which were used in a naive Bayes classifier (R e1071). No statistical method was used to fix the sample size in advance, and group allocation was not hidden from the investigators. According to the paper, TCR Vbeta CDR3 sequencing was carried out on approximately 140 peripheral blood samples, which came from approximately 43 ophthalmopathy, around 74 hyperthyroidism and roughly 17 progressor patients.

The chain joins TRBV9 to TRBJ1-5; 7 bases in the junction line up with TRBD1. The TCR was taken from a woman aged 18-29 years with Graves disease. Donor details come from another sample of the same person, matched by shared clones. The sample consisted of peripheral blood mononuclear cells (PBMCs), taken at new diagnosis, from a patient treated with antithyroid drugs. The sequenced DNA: TGTGCCAGCAGCGCAGCATCGGGACAGCTCAATCAGCCCCAGCATTTT. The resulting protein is CASSAASGQLNQPQHF.